These 22 T cell receptor beta chains were all obtained from the same sample, sequenced in a study of blood T cell repertoires in COVID-19. Produced via immunoSEQ multiplex PCR; TCRdb's table is partial and in-frame only. The repertoire has 150,000 to 200,000 clones, more than 65% of them found once; the top ten carry about 5%. Sequences were obtained from PBMCs or T cells enriched from blood (not recorded which). Source of these receptors: a woman in her thirties or forties with acute COVID-19.

The V call is TRBV28, the J call TRBJ2-5; TRBD2 aligns across 14 bases. Germline assignment: CDR1 MDHEN and CDR2 SYDVKM. V shed 6 bases and J 4 bases; nucleotides not matched to a gene: 4. There are 15 residues in the CDR3. CDR3 sequence reads: CASSTGTSGRETQYF. The CDR3 nucleotides read TGTGCCAGCAGCACCGGGACTAGCGGGAGAGAGACCCAGTACTTC.

The rearrangement uses TRBV19 and TRBJ2-3, with 13 bases aligning to TRBD2. The CDR3 loop spans 16 amino acids. The V segment lost 6 bases and the J segment 4 bases; nucleotides outside the gene matches: 7. From germline, CDR1 is LNHDA and CDR2 SQIVND (reference sequence). The CDR3 loop reads CASRPPGLAGADTQYF. CDR3 coding DNA: TGTGCCAGTAGGCCCCCCGGACTAGCGGGAGCAGATACGCAGTATTTT.

The chain couples TRBV2 to TRBJ2-1, with 14 nucleotides matching TRBD2. Germline CDR1 reads SNHLY; CDR2 reads FYNNEI. The V gene end was trimmed by 11 bases and the J gene end by 0 bases; junction bases not matched to a gene: 9. The CDR3 spans 17 residues. The CDR3 region is CAGGTSGSGLSYNEQFF. CDR3 bases: TGTGCCGGAGGGACTAGCGGGAGCGGCCTCTCCTACAATGAGCAGTTCTTC.

This clone occurred once. The chain employs TRBV5-4 and TRBJ1-2; TRBD1 might be the D (6 bases). The CDR3 runs 12 residues. Trimming removed 2 bases from V and 6 bases from J, with 8 bases in between. Germline V lookup: CDR1 SGHNT, CDR2 YYREEE (reference sequence). CDR3 in amino acids: CASSLQGHGYTF. CDR3 nucleotide sequence: TGTGCCAGCAGCTTACAGGGACATGGCTACACCTTC.

The gene calls are TRBV6-5 and TRBJ1-6; TRBD1 aligns across 9 bases. Germline lookup yields CDR1 MNHEY and CDR2 SVGAGI. V lost 10 bases to trimming and J lost 9 bases; unmatched junction nucleotides: 13. The CDR3 spans 15 residues. CDR3 nucleotide sequence: TGTGCCACAACAGGGGGCTGGGATCGTTCTTCACCCCTCCACTTT. Translation: CATTGGWDRSSPLHF.

The V and J genes are TRBV6-1 and TRBJ2-2; 9 positions agree with TRBD2. After removal of 2 bases from V and 6 bases from J, the junction contained 7 bases not matched to a gene. CDR3 length: 16 amino acids. Looked up from germline, CDR1 is MNHNS and CDR2 is SASEGT. In nucleotides, the CDR3 is TGTGCCAGCAGTGAAAGGTTAGCGGGAGATGCCGGGGAGCTGTTTTTT. It specifies CASSERLAGDAGELFF.

This rearrangement joins TRBV21-1 to TRBJ1-5; the table's TRBD1 call for D was not verified on the DNA. TRBV21-1 is marked as a pseudogene. CDR3 length equals 16 residues. In nucleotides, the CDR3 is TGTGCCAGCAGCGCGACCAGGGATCCGGGCAATCAGCCCCAGCATTTT. Amino acid sequence: CASSATRDPGNQPQHF.

The chain has TRBV11-2 and TRBJ1-6, with D perhaps TRBD1 (5 bases). Germline loops: CDR1 SGHAT, CDR2 FQNNGV. Trimming shortened V by 1 base and J by 10 bases, and 14 bases separated the two germline ends. The CDR3 sequence is 15 residues long. The CDR3 DNA reads as TGTGCCAGCAGCTTAGTAGGGGAGGTTGGGTCACCCCTCCACTTT. This encodes CASSLVGEVGSPLHF.

The chain recombines TRBV5-1 with TRBJ2-1; unclear D gene. The CDR3 runs to 14 residues. The V and J ends lost 0 bases and 2 bases respectively, with 6 bases between them. Looked up from germline, CDR1 is SGHRS and CDR2 is YFSETQ. The CDR3 loop reads CASSLGYAYNEQFF. The CDR3 nucleotides read TGCGCCAGCAGCTTGGGTTATGCCTACAATGAGCAGTTCTTC.

This chain connects TRBV19 to TRBJ2-3, with 9 positions matching TRBD2. Germline trimming cut 6 bases from V and 2 bases from J; bases unmatched to any gene: 6. CDR1 LNHDA and CDR2 SQIVND come from the germline V gene (reference sequence). The CDR3 consists of 15 residues. CDR3 residues: CASSAAGGDTDTQYF. In nucleotides, the CDR3 is TGTGCCAGTAGCGCTGCGGGGGGGGACACAGATACGCAGTATTTT.

The chain employs TRBV21-1 and TRBJ2-4; TRBD1, the table's D call, was not compared with the DNA. TRBV21-1 is annotated as a pseudogene. The length of the CDR3 is 13 residues. CDR3 coding DNA: TGTGCCAGCCGCGGGACAGGGGTTACCATTCAGTACTTC. Translating it yields CASRGTGVTIQYF.

V gene TRBV29-1 combines with J gene TRBJ1-3; D unclear. The CDR3 covers 14 residues. V lost 2 bases and J lost 0, with 8 bases in between. CDR1 SQVTM and CDR2 ANQGSEA come from the germline V gene. The CDR3 sequence: CSVEPDHSGNTIYF. The CDR3 DNA reads TGCAGCGTTGAACCAGATCACTCTGGAAACACCATATATTTT.

This rearrangement joins TRBV7-9 to TRBJ2-1, with TRBD2 identical over 7 bases. Germline loops: CDR1 SEHNR, CDR2 FQNEAQ (reference sequence). Germline trimming cut 6 bases from V and 0 bases from J; bases unmatched to any gene: 8. The CDR3 length is 16 residues. The CDR3 region has the DNA TGTGCCAGCAGTCCTACAGGCGGGAGCTCCTACAATGAGCAGTTCTTC. Translating it yields CASSPTGGSSYNEQFF.

V is TRBV27 and J is TRBJ1-1, with D possibly being TRBD1 (6 bases). V was clipped by 3 bases and J by 5 bases, with 19 bases between them. CDR3 length: 16 amino acids. CDR1 MNHEY and CDR2 SMNVEV come from the germline V gene (reference sequence). As DNA, the CDR3 is TGTGCCAGCAGTTTCAGGGCCACCTCAGGGGAAACTGAAGCTTTCTTT. It specifies CASSFRATSGETEAFF.

This rearrangement joins TRBV5-1 to TRBJ2-5; TRBD1 matches at 10 bases. CDR3 length: 15 amino acids. Germline values: CDR1 SGHRS, CDR2 YFSETQ. Trimming took 4 bases from V and 5 from J; bases not matched to a gene: 8. The CDR3: CASSPRQGAAETQYF. CDR3 DNA: TGCGCCAGCAGCCCCAGACAGGGGGCCGCCGAGACCCAGTACTTC.

V is TRBV7-9 and J is TRBJ2-5, with 11 bases aligning to TRBD2. Germline CDR1 is SEHNR and CDR2 is FQNEAQ (reference sequence). The CDR3 spans 18 residues. With V trimmed by 0 bases and J by 5 bases, 11 bases remained unmatched. CDR3 amino acids: CASSLAHGSGRAGETQYF. Here the CDR3 DNA reads TGTGCCAGCAGCTTAGCTCATGGTAGCGGGAGGGCCGGGGAGACCCAGTACTTC.

The V gene is TRBV30, the J gene TRBJ1-5; 9 bases line up with TRBD1. The V gene end was trimmed by 3 bases and the J gene end by 5 bases; junction bases not matched to a gene: 8. The CDR3 loop spans 15 amino acids. Germline CDR1 GTSNPN, CDR2 SVGIG (reference sequence). The CDR3 loop reads CAWRPQGARYQPQHF. CDR3 coding DNA: TGTGCCTGGAGACCACAGGGGGCGCGATATCAGCCCCAGCATTTT.

This clone was counted between two and nine times. The V and J genes are TRBV11-3 and TRBJ1-5; TRBD1 is a possible D gene (6 bases). The CDR3 runs to 19 residues. V dropped 1 base and J dropped 0 bases, with 19 bases sitting between them. The germline V gene encodes CDR1 SGHNT and CDR2 YENEEA. CDR3 sequence: CASSLVFWGPGHSNQPQHF. The DNA of the CDR3 is TGTGCCAGCAGCTTAGTGTTTTGGGGGCCTGGCCATAGCAATCAGCCCCAGCATTTT.

V and J are TRBV27 and TRBJ1-1; tentative D call: TRBD1 (6 bases). Trimming cost V 2 bases and J 0 bases, with 7 bases left between them. This CDR3 has 14 residues. Germline assignment: CDR1 MNHEY and CDR2 SMNVEV (reference sequence). DNA of the CDR3: TGTGCCAGCAGTTTAAGGGGGATGAACACTGAAGCTTTCTTT. It specifies CASSLRGMNTEAFF.

The CDR3 spells CAWRRTGGGDTQYF. CDR3 nucleotides: TGTGCCTGGAGGCGGACGGGAGGGGGAGATACGCAGTATTTT. This rearrangement joins TRBV30 to TRBJ2-3; 8 positions agree with TRBD2. V lost 3 bases and J lost 5; bases outside the gene matches: 7. This CDR3 is built from 14 residues. The germline V gene has CDR1 GTSNPN and CDR2 SVGIG (reference sequence).

J is TRBJ1-2 and V is TRBV7-9, with D possibly matching TRBD1 (5 bases). Trimming pared 4 bases from V and 2 bases from J, leaving 11 bases between. CDR3 length: 14 residues. In germline, CDR1 is SEHNR, CDR2 FQNEAQ (reference sequence). The CDR3 coding sequence is TGTGCCAGCAGCTCTACGGGACTGAACTATGGCTACACCTTC. It specifies CASSSTGLNYGYTF.

J is TRBJ2-1 and V is TRBV2, with 7 positions matching TRBD1. With V trimmed by 8 bases and J by 2 bases, 3 bases remained unmatched. The germline gives CDR1 SNHLY, CDR2 FYNNEI. The CDR3 is 13 amino acids. CDR3 DNA sequence: TGTGCCAGCCGACAGGGTGCCTACAATGAGCAGTTCTTC. It yields the protein CASRQGAYNEQFF.